The 30 T cell receptor beta chains given below trace back to one sample, sequenced in a study of CD8 T cells in ankylosing spondylitis (dated by TCRdb to about 2017). Receptor libraries were prepared by 5' RACE. Sequencing was carried out with an Illumina HiSeq 2500. TCRdb reworked the public reads: Q25 trimming with fastp, MiXCR clone assembly, productive beta chains retained. Here each entry gathers all rows of one CDR3 protein and keeps the most common genes and DNA. In all, the sample holds about 250,000 distinct CDR3 sequences, and under 20% of those were seen once. The ten largest clones add up to about a third of the sample. Sequencing used blood, either unsorted or a sorted T cell fraction (not recorded which). These receptors originate from a male donor with ankylosing spondylitis or in good health (not recorded which).

This rearrangement joins TRBV30 to TRBJ2-5; D is unresolved. Germline V CDR1 and CDR2: GTSNPN, SVGIG (reference sequence). CDR3 length: 12 amino acids. Trimming pared 2 bases from V and 2 bases from J, leaving 6 bases between. CDR3 amino acids: CAWSKVQETQYF. The CDR3 coding sequence is TGTGCCTGGAGTAAGGTACAAGAGACCCAGTACTTC.

This clonotype showed up many times. This sequence joins TRBV20-1 and TRBJ1-2; possibly TRBD1 for D (5 bases). The CDR3 is 15 residues long. Germline loops: CDR1 DFQATT, CDR2 SNEGSKA (reference sequence). CDR3 nucleotides: TGCAGCCTGCGGTGGGGGGGGAAAACCTCTATGGGCTACACCTTC. Residues: CSLRWGGKTSMGYTF.

This clonotype was counted between two and nine times. This chain links TRBV3-1 with TRBJ1-1; 7 positions match TRBD1. The ends lost 3 bases at V and 3 bases at J; junction bases unmatched: 4. The CDR3 has 14 residues. Germline assignment: CDR1 LGHDT and CDR2 YNNKEL (reference sequence). CDR3 in DNA: TGTGCCAGCAGCCAGGAAACAGGGGACACTGAAGCTTTCTTT. This codes for CASSQETGDTEAFF.

Only a few counts were recorded for this clonotype. The chain employs TRBV12-3 or TRBV12-4 and TRBJ1-1, with TRBD1 identical over 8 bases. With V trimmed by 7 bases and J by 0 bases, 4 bases remained unmatched. The length of the CDR3 is 14 residues. This CDR3 is CASILTGVNTEAFF. The CDR3 nucleotides read TGTGCCAGCATTCTGACAGGGGTGAACACTGAAGCTTTCTTT.

This chain links TRBV19 with TRBJ2-7; TRBD2 aligns across 9 bases. CDR1 and CDR2 (germline): LNHDA, SQIVND (reference sequence). The CDR3 is 16 residues long. Trimming took 3 bases from V and 1 from J; bases not matched to a gene: 7. The CDR3 nucleotides are TGTGCCAGTAGTATGGCTAGCGGGGAGGCTTCCTACGAGCAGTACTTC. Protein: CASSMASGEASYEQYF. Full variable domain (rest looked up from reference TRBV19 and TRBJ2-7): DGGITQSPKYLFRKEGQNVTLSCEQNLNHDAMYWYRQDPGQGLRLIYYSQIVNDFQKGDIAEGYSVSREKKESFPLTVTSAQKNPTAFYLCASSMASGEASYEQYFGPGTRLTVT.

Worth noting for this clonotype: A much larger clone lies a single base off, so this may be a read error. V is TRBV6-2 or TRBV6-3 and J is TRBJ2-2; TRBD1 agrees at 9 bases. The J segment lost 4 bases and the V segment lost 5 bases, leaving 11 bases of the junction unmatched. In germline, CDR1 is MNHEY, CDR2 SVGEGT. This CDR3 has 17 amino acids. In DNA, the CDR3 is TGTGCCAGCAGTGCCTCCCGGGACAGGGACACCACCGGGGAGCTGTTTTTT. Its protein is CASSASRDRDTTGELFF.

This clonotype was found many times. The CDR3 nucleotides read TGCAGTGCTAGTAGTCAGAACTCCTACGAGCAGTACTTC. Amino acids: CSASSQNSYEQYF. This chain links TRBV20-1 with TRBJ2-7, with D hard to call. This CDR3 has 13 amino acids. CDR1 and CDR2 from the germline V gene are DFQATT and SNEGSKA (reference sequence). V lost 3 bases to trimming and J lost 0 bases, with 9 bases between them.

This rearrangement joins TRBV4-3 to TRBJ2-1; weak D call: TRBD1 (5 bases). CDR1 LGHNA and CDR2 YSLEER come from the germline V gene. The CDR3 totals 16 residues. V lost 0 bases, J lost 3 bases, and 12 bases lay in between. The CDR3 reads CASSQDWQGIYNEQFF. The DNA for the CDR3 is TGCGCCAGCAGCCAAGATTGGCAGGGAATCTACAATGAGCAGTTCTTC.

CDR3 nucleotides: TGCAGTGCCGTAGCGGGAGGTTCCTACGAGCAGTACTTC. Its translation is CSAVAGGSYEQYF. The chain combines TRBV20-1 with TRBJ2-7, with TRBD2 matching over 10 bases. The CDR3 is made up of 13 amino acids. With V trimmed by 6 bases and J by 1 base, 3 bases remained unmatched. Germline CDR1 is DFQATT and CDR2 is SNEGSKA (reference sequence).

V and J are TRBV7-9 and TRBJ1-5; D may be TRBD1 (5 bases). The CDR3 spans 10 residues. Germline-derived CDR1 and CDR2 are SEHNR and FQNEAQ (reference sequence). V was trimmed by 11 bases and J by 5 bases, leaving 7 bases between them. CDR3 amino acids: CAWGDQPQHF. DNA of the CDR3: TGTGCCTGGGGGGATCAGCCCCAGCATTTT.

The chain carries TRBV6-5 and TRBJ2-7; D is ambiguous. This CDR3 spans 16 amino acids. The germline V and J ends were trimmed by 0 bases and 1 base, with 13 bases remaining between them. Per the germline V gene, CDR1 is MNHEY and CDR2 is SVGAGI. The CDR3 sequence is CASSYSDVGQSYEQYF. The DNA for the CDR3 is TGTGCCAGCAGTTACTCGGACGTAGGGCAGTCCTACGAGCAGTACTTC.

The sample holds many counts of this clonotype. This chain uses TRBV7-9 with TRBJ1-5; 7 nucleotides align to TRBD1. Germline trimming cut 2 bases from V and 4 bases from J; bases unmatched to any gene: 5. Germline-derived CDR1 and CDR2 are SEHNR and FQNEAQ (reference sequence). The CDR3 spans 15 residues. The CDR3 DNA reads as TGTGCCAGCAGCTTACTTACAGGGGTGAATCAGCCCCAGCATTTT. It specifies CASSLLTGVNQPQHF. Complete variable domain (other parts from reference TRBV7-9 and TRBJ1-5): DTGVSQNPRHKITKRGQNVTFRCDPISEHNRLYWYRQTLGQGPEFLTYFQNEAQLEKSRLLSDRFSAERPKGSFSTLEIQRTEQGDSAMYLCASSLLTGVNQPQHFGDGTRLSIL.

This chain joins TRBV19 and TRBJ2-1; 8 bases line up with TRBD1. Trimming cost V 6 bases and J 2 bases; bases outside gene matches: 9. The CDR3 has 16 residues. The V gene's germline CDR1 is LNHDA and CDR2 SQIVND (reference sequence). The CDR3 DNA reads TGTGCCAGTAGCATGGACAGGGTAAGTCCCTACAATGAGCAGTTCTTC. The encoded protein is CASSMDRVSPYNEQFF.

This clonotype has only a few counts. The CDR3 sequence: CASSGGLTYNEQFF. CDR3 nucleotide sequence: TGTGCCAGCAGTGGGGGACTCACCTACAATGAGCAGTTCTTC. This chain links TRBV12-3 or TRBV12-4 with TRBJ2-1; a weak D match, TRBD2 (6 bases). Trimming cost V 5 bases and J 2 bases, with 10 bases left between them. The CDR3 extends over 14 amino acids.

This chain joins TRBV7-9 and TRBJ1-2; D gene unclear. This CDR3 spans 14 amino acids. The germline V and J ends were trimmed by 4 bases and 2 bases, with 11 bases remaining between them. CDR1 is SEHNR and CDR2 is FQNEAQ in the germline V gene (reference sequence). CDR3 region: CASSSVGGNYGYTF. The CDR3 nucleotides are TGTGCCAGCAGCTCCGTAGGAGGAAACTATGGCTACACCTTC.

The chain recombines TRBV14 with TRBJ2-1; D remains ambiguous. V was cut by 1 base and J by 5 bases, with 6 bases left in between. The CDR3 has 13 amino acids. Germline loops: CDR1 SGHDN, CDR2 FVKESK. The CDR3 bases are TGTGCCAGCAGCCAAGGCTGGAACAATGAGCAGTTCTTC. Its translation: CASSQGWNNEQFF.

The chain joins TRBV4-1 to TRBJ2-2; 7 bases fit TRBD2. The CDR3 sequence is 16 residues long. Germline lookup yields CDR1 MGHRA and CDR2 YSYEKL. Germline trimming cut 1 base from V and 5 bases from J; bases unmatched to any gene: 7. This chain's CDR3 is CASSQVILGGTGELFF. The CDR3 nucleotides are TGCGCCAGCAGCCAAGTTATATTGGGAGGGACCGGGGAGCTGTTTTTT.

The chain uses TRBV6-2 or TRBV6-3 and TRBJ2-7; 9 positions agree with TRBD2. V was clipped by 0 bases and J by 2 bases; unmatched bases: 2. Germline V gene lookup returns CDR1 MNHEY and CDR2 SVGEGT. CDR3 size: 15 residues. This CDR3 reads CASSYSRTSAYEQYF. The CDR3 nucleotides read TGTGCCAGCAGTTACTCGAGGACTAGCGCCTACGAGCAGTACTTC.

In DNA form, the CDR3 reads TGTGCCAGCAGTTTAAGACGGACCTACGTGGAGCAGTACTTC. It codes for CASSLRRTYVEQYF. The chain employs TRBV27 and TRBJ2-7; D unresolved. The V gene lost 2 bases and the J gene lost 7 bases, with 15 bases spanning the gap. The CDR3 has 14 amino acids. Germline CDR1 and CDR2: MNHEY and SMNVEV (reference sequence).

A note on this clonotype: Germline is not matched at one junction end, which may reflect a read error. The rearrangement joins TRBV7-9 to TRBJ2-1, with 9 positions matching TRBD1. The CDR3 is 14 amino acids. Germline V gives CDR1 SEHNR, CDR2 FQNEAQ (reference sequence). The CDR3 DNA reads as TGTGCCAGCAGCTCGGGACAGGGCCCCAATGCGCAGTTCTTC. Amino acids: CASSSGQGPNAQFF.

The chain employs TRBV28 and TRBJ2-7; the match to TRBD2 covers 8 bases. This CDR3 has 14 residues. Losses at the gene ends were 3 bases for V and 6 bases for J; bases not matched to a gene: 7. Germline V gene lookup returns CDR1 MDHEN and CDR2 SYDVKM. CDR3 protein: CASSFLGLAVEQYF. CDR3 nucleotides: TGTGCCAGCAGTTTCCTCGGACTAGCTGTCGAGCAGTACTTC. Filled out from reference TRBV28 and TRBJ2-7, the complete variable domain reads DVKVTQSSRYLVKRTGEKVFLECVQDMDHENMFWYRQDPGLGLRLIYFSYDVKMKEKGDIPEGYSVSREKKERFSLILESASTNQTSMYLCASSFLGLAVEQYFGPGTRLTVT.

The CDR3 nucleotides are TGTGCCAGCAGCTTAGATGGGACTAGTAGCAATGAGCAGTTCTTC. It specifies CASSLDGTSSNEQFF. This chain connects TRBV7-2 to TRBJ2-1; the match to TRBD2 covers 8 bases. The germline V gene has CDR1 SGHTA and CDR2 FQGNSA. CDR3 length: 15 amino acids. V lost 1 base, J lost 6 bases, and 5 bases stayed unmatched.

This clonotype was counted a single time. V usage is TRBV12-3 or TRBV12-4 and J usage is TRBJ2-2, with D tentatively TRBD2 (5 bases). V was shortened by 4 bases and J by 1 base, with 13 bases between the two germline ends. The CDR3 consists of 16 residues. CDR3 bases: TGTGCCAGCAGTTCCGAGCCGGGGTTGAACACCGGGGAGCTGTTTTTT. It specifies CASSSEPGLNTGELFF.

V gene TRBV7-8 combines with J gene TRBJ2-3, with TRBD2 identical over 10 bases. This CDR3 has 15 amino acids. Germline assignment: CDR1 SGHVS and CDR2 FQNEAQ. J gave up 3 bases and V 5 bases, and 5 bases lay outside the gene matches. CDR3 protein: CASSQGLASTDTQYF. CDR3 nucleotides: TGTGCCAGCAGCCAGGGACTAGCGTCTACAGATACGCAGTATTTT.

This clonotype showed up just a few times. The rearrangement uses TRBV7-6 and TRBJ2-7; TRBD1 is a possible D gene (7 bases). There are 15 residues in the CDR3. V was cut by 2 bases and J by 4 bases, with 15 bases left in between. The germline gives CDR1 SGHVS, CDR2 FNYEAQ. CDR3 protein: CASSLLAGGWYEQYF. For the CDR3, the DNA is TGTGCCAGCAGCTTACTGGCAGGGGGGTGGTACGAGCAGTACTTC.

The rearrangement links TRBV27 to TRBJ2-7; D is undetermined. Trimming removed 7 bases at V and 5 bases at J, with 18 bases between. Germline CDR1 and CDR2: MNHEY and SMNVEV (reference sequence). The length of the CDR3 is 14 residues. CDR3 in amino acids: CASTPVGLGDEQYF. The CDR3 DNA sequence: TGTGCCAGCACCCCCGTTGGTCTAGGAGACGAGCAGTACTTC.

This clonotype has at least ten counts. The V call is TRBV4-3, the J call TRBJ2-7; 7 bases agree with TRBD2. The V and J ends lost 6 bases and 1 base, in that order; junction bases with no gene match: 9. The CDR3 extends over 15 amino acids. Germline assignment: CDR1 LGHNA and CDR2 YSLEER. CDR3 DNA sequence: TGCGCCAGCAGGGTGAGGGGAGGGCCTTCCTACGAGCAGTACTTC. It specifies CASRVRGGPSYEQYF.

This clonotype was counted a few times. The chain has TRBV6-2 or TRBV6-3 and TRBJ2-6; a weak D match, TRBD1 (5 bases). Germline CDR1 MNHEY, CDR2 SVGEGT. V lost 0 bases and J lost 1, with 22 bases in between. The CDR3 is made up of 21 amino acids. CDR3 protein: CASSYSLLVDSSVSGANVLTF. The CDR3 DNA follows: TGTGCCAGCAGTTACTCGTTATTAGTAGACAGTTCAGTATCTGGGGCCAACGTCCTGACTTTC.

V gene TRBV2 combines with J gene TRBJ1-1; the match to TRBD1 covers 8 bases. CDR3 length equals 14 residues. Germline CDR1 reads SNHLY; CDR2 reads FYNNEI. J lost 4 bases, V lost 5 bases, and 6 bases had no gene match. CDR3 protein: CASSRTGYGTEAFF. CDR3 DNA sequence: TGTGCCAGCAGTAGGACAGGGTATGGCACTGAAGCTTTCTTT.

The rearrangement joins TRBV4-1 to TRBJ2-7; D gene ambiguous. V dropped 4 bases and J dropped 0 bases, with 13 bases sitting between them. This CDR3 contains 15 residues. Germline assignment: CDR1 MGHRA and CDR2 YSYEKL. Here the CDR3 reads CASSRSLQNSYEQYF. The CDR3 bases are TGCGCCAGCAGCCGAAGCTTGCAGAACTCCTACGAGCAGTACTTC.